Sequencing of this T cell receptor beta chain was carried out in a study of neoadjuvant anti-PD-1 for oral cavity cancer. Overall study findings and caveats: Pretreatment Treg/Th17 ratio correlated inversely with post-treatment tumor clonality.

CDR1 and CDR2 (germline): LGHNA, YNFKEQ. Trimming took 0 bases from V and 0 from J, leaving 9 bases between them. The CDR3 totals 15 residues. As concerns this clone: Its target is unknown.

Specified time point: after neoadjuvant nivolumab, at surgical resection. TCRdb's table, derived via immunoSEQ multiplex PCR, lists solely in-frame clones and lacks some. The sample lists 40,000 or so clones; around 40% were seen once. Specimen: tumor tissue, collected after nivolumab (anti-PD-1) treatment. The V gene is TRBV4-2, the J gene TRBJ2-7; D is perhaps TRBD2 (6 bases). This clonotype originated in a person between 40 and 80 years old with oral cavity squamous cell carcinoma. The CDR3 region is CASSQEVTSSYEQYF. As DNA, the CDR3 is TGTGCCAGCAGCCAAGAAGTGACTAGCTCCTACGAGCAGTACTTC.